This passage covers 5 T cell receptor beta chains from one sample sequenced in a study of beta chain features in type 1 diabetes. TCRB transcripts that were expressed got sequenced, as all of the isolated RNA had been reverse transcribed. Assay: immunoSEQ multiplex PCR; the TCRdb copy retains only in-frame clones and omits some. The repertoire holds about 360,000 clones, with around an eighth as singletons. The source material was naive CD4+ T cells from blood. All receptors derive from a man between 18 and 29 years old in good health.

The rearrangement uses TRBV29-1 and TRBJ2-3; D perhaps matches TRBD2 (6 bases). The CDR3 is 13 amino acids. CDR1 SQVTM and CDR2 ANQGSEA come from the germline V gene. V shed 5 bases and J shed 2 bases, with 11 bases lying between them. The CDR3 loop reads CSVSGLHTDTQYF. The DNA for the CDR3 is TGCAGCGTTTCGGGACTCCACACAGATACGCAGTATTTT.

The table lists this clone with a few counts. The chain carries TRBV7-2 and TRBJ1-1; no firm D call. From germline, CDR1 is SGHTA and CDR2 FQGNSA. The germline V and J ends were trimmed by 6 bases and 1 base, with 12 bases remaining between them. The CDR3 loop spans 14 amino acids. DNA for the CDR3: TGTGCCAGCAGACTCCCGAAGAGGAACACTGAAGCTTTCTTT. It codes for CASRLPKRNTEAFF.

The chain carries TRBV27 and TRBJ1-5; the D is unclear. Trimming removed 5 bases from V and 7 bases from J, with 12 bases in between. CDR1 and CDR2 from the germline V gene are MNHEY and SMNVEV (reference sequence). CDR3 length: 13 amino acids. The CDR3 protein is CASSPSVVQPQHF. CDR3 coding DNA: TGTGCCAGCAGTCCTAGTGTGGTCCAGCCCCAGCATTTT.

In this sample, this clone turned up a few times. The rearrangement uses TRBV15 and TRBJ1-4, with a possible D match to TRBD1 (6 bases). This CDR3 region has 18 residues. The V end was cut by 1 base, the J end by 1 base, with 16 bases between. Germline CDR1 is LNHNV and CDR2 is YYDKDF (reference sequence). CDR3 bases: TGTGCCACCAGCAGAGTCCGGGACATCCTAGGAACTAATGAAAAACTGTTTTTT. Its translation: CATSRVRDILGTNEKLFF.

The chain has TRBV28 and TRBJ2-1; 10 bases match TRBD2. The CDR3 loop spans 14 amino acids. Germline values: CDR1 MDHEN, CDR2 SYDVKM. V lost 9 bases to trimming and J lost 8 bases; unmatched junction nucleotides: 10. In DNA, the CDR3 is TGTGCCAGTCAAAGCGGGGGGGCTGTGTATGAGCAGTTCTTC. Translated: CASQSGGAVYEQFF.